The subject of this entry is one TCR beta chain. Antigen unknown. The sample comes from a study of T cells in Graves' hyperthyroidism and ophthalmopathy. CDR1 KGHDR and CDR2 SFDVKD come from the germline V gene. Losses at the gene ends were 7 bases for V and 4 bases for J; bases not matched to a gene: 8. The CDR3 has 16 residues. The investigators amplified TCR beta CDR3 regions from RNA transcripts. With the HTBI primer set, the TCR CDR3 went through a first round of RT-PCR. TCRdb re-analysed the multiplex PCR reads in MiXCR, keeping a single row per CDR3 protein. This table has 600,000 to 650,000 distinct CDR3 sequences, around 20% appearing once. Study-wide results and caveats: In the blood, most expanded thyroid clonotypes above 0.001 appeared as well.

Diagnostic decisions used clinical symptoms, serum thyroxine and TRAb, thyroid ultrasound and orbital computed tomography. The V and J genes are TRBV24-1 and TRBJ2-3, with 12 nucleotides matching TRBD2. The specimen was blood. The clonotype originates from a man aged 30 to 39 with Graves' ophthalmopathy. This chain's CDR3 is CATSFPGLAGSDTQYF. The CDR3 DNA reads as TGTGCCACCAGCTTCCCGGGACTAGCGGGTTCAGATACGCAGTATTTT.